This T cell receptor (beta chain) was observed in a study of control samples from healthy donors and cancer patients. Trimming took 5 bases from V and 4 from J; bases not matched to a gene: 12. From germline, CDR1 is SGHNT and CDR2 YYREEE (reference sequence). The CDR3 runs to 16 residues. Assay: immunoSEQ multiplex PCR; the TCRdb copy retains only in-frame clones and omits some. The sample consists of roughly 180,000 clones, 94% of them appearing once. This rearrangement joins TRBV5-4 to TRBJ2-3, with 8 bases identical to TRBD1. The sequenced material came from blood. This TCR came from a woman younger than 30 in good health. The CDR3: CASRRTGGERPDTQYF. The CDR3 DNA follows: TGTGCCAGCAGGCGTACAGGGGGTGAAAGGCCAGATACGCAGTATTTT.